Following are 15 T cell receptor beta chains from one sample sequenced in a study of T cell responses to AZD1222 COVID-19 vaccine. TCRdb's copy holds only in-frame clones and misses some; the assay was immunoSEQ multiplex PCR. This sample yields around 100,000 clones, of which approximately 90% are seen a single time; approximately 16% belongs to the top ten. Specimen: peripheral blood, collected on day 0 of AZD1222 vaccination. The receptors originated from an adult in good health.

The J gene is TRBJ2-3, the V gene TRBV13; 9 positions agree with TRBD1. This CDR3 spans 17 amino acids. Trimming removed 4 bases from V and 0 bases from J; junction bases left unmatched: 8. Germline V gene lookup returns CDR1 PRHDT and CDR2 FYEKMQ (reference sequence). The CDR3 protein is CASSSMTGGVSTDTQYF. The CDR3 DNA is TGTGCCAGCAGCTCCATGACAGGGGGTGTAAGCACAGATACGCAGTATTTT.

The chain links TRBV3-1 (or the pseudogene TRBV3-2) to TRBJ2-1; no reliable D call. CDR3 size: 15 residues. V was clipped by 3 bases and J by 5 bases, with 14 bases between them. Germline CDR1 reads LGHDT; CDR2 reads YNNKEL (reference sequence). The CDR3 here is CASSQRIDWDNEQFF. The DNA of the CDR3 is TGTGCCAGCAGCCAGAGAATCGACTGGGACAATGAGCAGTTCTTC.

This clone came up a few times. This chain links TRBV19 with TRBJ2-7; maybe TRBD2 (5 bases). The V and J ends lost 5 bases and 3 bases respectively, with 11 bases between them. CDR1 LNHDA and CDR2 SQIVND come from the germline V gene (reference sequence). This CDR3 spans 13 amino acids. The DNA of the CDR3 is TGTGCCAGTAGTCCGGGGTCCTTCTACGAGCAGTACTTC. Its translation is CASSPGSFYEQYF.

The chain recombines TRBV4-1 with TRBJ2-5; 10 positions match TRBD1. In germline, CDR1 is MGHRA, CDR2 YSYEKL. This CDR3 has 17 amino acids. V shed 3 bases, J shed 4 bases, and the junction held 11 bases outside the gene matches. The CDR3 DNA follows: TGCGCCAGCAGCCAGGACTCCGGGACAGGGGTAAGAGAGACCCAGTACTTC. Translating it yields CASSQDSGTGVRETQYF.

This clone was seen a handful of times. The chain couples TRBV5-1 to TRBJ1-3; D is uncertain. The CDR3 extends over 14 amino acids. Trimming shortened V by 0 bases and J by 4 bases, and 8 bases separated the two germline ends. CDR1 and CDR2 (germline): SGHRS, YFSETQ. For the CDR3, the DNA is TGCGCCAGCAGCTTGGGGTCGAGCGGAAACACCATATATTTT. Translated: CASSLGSSGNTIYF.

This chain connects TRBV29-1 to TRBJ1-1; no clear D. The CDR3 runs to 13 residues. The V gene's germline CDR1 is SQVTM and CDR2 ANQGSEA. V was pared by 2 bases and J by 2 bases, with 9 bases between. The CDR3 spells CSVEWQRNTEAFF. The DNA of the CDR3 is TGCAGCGTTGAATGGCAGAGAAACACTGAAGCTTTCTTT.

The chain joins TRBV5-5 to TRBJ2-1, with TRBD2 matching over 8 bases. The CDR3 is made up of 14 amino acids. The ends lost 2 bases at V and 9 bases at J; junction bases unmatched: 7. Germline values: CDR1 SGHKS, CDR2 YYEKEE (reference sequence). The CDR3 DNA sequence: TGTGCCAGCAGCTTTGAGCGGGAGCGGGCTGAGCAGTTCTTC. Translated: CASSFERERAEQFF.

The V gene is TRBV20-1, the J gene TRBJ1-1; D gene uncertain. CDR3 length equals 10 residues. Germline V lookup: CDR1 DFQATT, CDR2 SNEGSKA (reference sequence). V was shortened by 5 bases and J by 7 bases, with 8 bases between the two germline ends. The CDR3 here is CSASRDEAFF. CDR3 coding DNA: TGCAGTGCTTCTAGAGATGAAGCTTTCTTT.

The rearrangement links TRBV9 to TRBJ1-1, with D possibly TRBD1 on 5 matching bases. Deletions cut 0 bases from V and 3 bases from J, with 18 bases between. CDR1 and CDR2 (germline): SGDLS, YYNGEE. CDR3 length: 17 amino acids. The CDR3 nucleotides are TGTGCCAGCAGCGTAGGATTGACAGCCCCTCGTGACACTGAAGCTTTCTTT. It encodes CASSVGLTAPRDTEAFF.

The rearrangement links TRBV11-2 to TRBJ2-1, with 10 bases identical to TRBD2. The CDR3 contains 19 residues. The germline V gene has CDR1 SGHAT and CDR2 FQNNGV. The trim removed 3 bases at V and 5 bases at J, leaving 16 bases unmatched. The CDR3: CASSFLNWASGSLHNEQFF. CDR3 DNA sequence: TGTGCCAGCAGCTTCCTTAACTGGGCTAGCGGGAGCCTACACAATGAGCAGTTCTTC.

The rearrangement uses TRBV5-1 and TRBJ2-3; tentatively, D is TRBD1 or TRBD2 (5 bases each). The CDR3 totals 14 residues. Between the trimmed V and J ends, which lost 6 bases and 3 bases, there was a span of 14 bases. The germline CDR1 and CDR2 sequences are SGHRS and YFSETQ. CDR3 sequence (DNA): TGCGCCAGCACAAGGGGTAGCGTAACAGATACGCAGTATTTT. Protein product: CASTRGSVTDTQYF.

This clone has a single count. CDR3 sequence (DNA): TGTGCCAGCAGCCAAGGGGCTCTAGCGGGAGTTATCGCAGATACGCAGTATTTT. It specifies CASSQGALAGVIADTQYF. The chain couples TRBV7-2 to TRBJ2-3, with 10 bases lining up with TRBD2. The CDR3 extends over 18 amino acids. Per the germline V gene, CDR1 is SGHTA and CDR2 is FQGNSA. V trimming: 5 bases; J trimming: 4 bases; junction bases outside the gene matches: 15.

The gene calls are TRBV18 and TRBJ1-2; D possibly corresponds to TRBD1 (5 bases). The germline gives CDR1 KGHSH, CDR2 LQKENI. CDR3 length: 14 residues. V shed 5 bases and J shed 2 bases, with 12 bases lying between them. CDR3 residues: CASSSTDTNYGYTF. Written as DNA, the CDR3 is TGTGCCAGCTCATCGACAGATACAAACTATGGCTACACCTTC. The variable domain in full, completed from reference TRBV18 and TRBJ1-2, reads NAGVMQNPRHLVRRRGQEARLRCSPMKGHSHVYWYRQLPEEGLKFMVYLQKENIIDESGMPKERFSAEFPKEGPSILRIQQVVRGDSAAYFCASSSTDTNYGYTFGSGTRLTVV.

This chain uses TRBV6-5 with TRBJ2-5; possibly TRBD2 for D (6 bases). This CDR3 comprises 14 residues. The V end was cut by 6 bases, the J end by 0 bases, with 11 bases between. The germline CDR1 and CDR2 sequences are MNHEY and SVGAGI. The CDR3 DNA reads TGTGCCAGCAGCTGGGGGGAGTACCAAGAGACCCAGTACTTC. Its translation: CASSWGEYQETQYF.

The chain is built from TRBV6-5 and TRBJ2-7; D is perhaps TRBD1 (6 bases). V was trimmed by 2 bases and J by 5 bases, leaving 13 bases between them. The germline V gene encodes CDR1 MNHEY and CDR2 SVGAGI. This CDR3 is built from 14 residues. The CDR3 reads CASSYRTGSDEQYF. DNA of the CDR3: TGTGCCAGCAGTTACCGTACAGGGTCTGACGAGCAGTACTTC.